This T cell receptor beta chain derives from a study of siplizumab effects on memory and regulatory T cells. V shed 6 bases and J 9 bases; nucleotides not matched to a gene: 14. CDR3 size: 15 residues. Germline assignment: CDR1 MDHEN and CDR2 SYDVKM. The table came from immunoSEQ multiplex PCR; TCRdb's copy has only in-frame clones and leaves some out. The profile shows some 110,000 clones, over 90% of them singletons. V and J are TRBV28 and TRBJ2-1; 7 bases align to TRBD1. This TCR was sampled from a human donor in good health. The sample was Tregs sorted from blood. CDR3 nucleotides: TGTGCCAGCAGGACGTCCGTACAGGGGATGGGTGAGCAGTTCTTC. Amino acids: CASRTSVQGMGEQFF.